There are a few counts of the clone carrying this TCR beta chain. The antigen is unknown. This sample is part of a study of cytomegalovirus exposure and HLA in healthy donors. Study-level results: V- and J-gene trimming of TCR beta was linked (in a later analysis) to a missense DCLRE1C variant. With further analysis later on, most CMV-associated TCR beta chains appeared HLA-restricted. A later analysis reported that several of the most significant clusters appeared to be linked to common viral pathogens, among them Epstein-Barr virus.

Germline lookup yields CDR1 SGHRS and CDR2 YFSETQ. The length of the CDR3 is 14 residues. V was pared by 7 bases and J by 5 bases, with 10 bases of the junction left unmatched. The PCR made use of 60 Vbeta and 13 Jbeta primers. Assay: immunoSEQ multiplex PCR; the TCRdb copy retains only in-frame clones and omits some. The profile covers some 190,000 clones, with over 65% appearing a single time and around 3.7% taken by the ten largest. The TCR originated in a middle-aged man in good health and CMV-seropositive. V is TRBV5-1 and J is TRBJ2-7; 9 bases align to TRBD2. Input material: PBMCs. The CDR3, as DNA: TGCGCCAGCCGACCCACCGGGACTAGCAACGAGCAGTACTTC. It is translated as CASRPTGTSNEQYF.